Below, 30 T cell receptor beta chains from the same sample are listed, as sequenced in a study of blood T cell repertoires in COVID-19. The protocol was immunoSEQ multiplex PCR, while the TCRdb copy is restricted to in-frame clones and leaves out a portion. The table records more than 65,000 clones, nearly 90% of them present only once. Sequenced input: peripheral blood. All receptors come from a middle-aged man with acute or convalescent COVID-19.

This chain links TRBV28 with TRBJ1-1, with 7 bases lining up with TRBD1. CDR3 length: 16 residues. CDR1 is MDHEN and CDR2 is SYDVKM in the germline V gene. V trimming: 7 bases; J trimming: 3 bases; junction bases outside the gene matches: 14. The CDR3, as DNA: TGTGCCAGCAACCCAAGGCCGACAGGGATGGACACTGAAGCTTTCTTT. This translates into CASNPRPTGMDTEAFF.

This clone has just a few counts. The rearrangement links TRBV9 to TRBJ1-1; possibly TRBD1 for D (6 bases). Germline assignment: CDR1 SGDLS and CDR2 YYNGEE. The CDR3 has 14 residues. V gave up 0 bases and J gave up 12 bases, with 18 bases separating them. Written as DNA, the CDR3 is TGTGCCAGCAGCGTAGGCCCGGACAGCGTAGGGACTTTCTTT. Amino acid sequence: CASSVGPDSVGTFF.

The chain is built from TRBV6-5 and TRBJ2-1; D might be TRBD2 (5 bases). This CDR3 has 16 residues. The germline CDR1 and CDR2 sequences are MNHEY and SVGAGI. The V end lost 0 bases, the J end lost 8 bases, and 17 bases lay between the germline ends. The CDR3 here is CASSYSTRGVGHEQFF. The CDR3 region has the DNA TGTGCCAGCAGTTACTCGACCCGGGGTGTGGGCCATGAGCAGTTCTTC.

This clone came up once. The V gene is TRBV5-6, the J gene TRBJ2-3; tentatively, D is TRBD1 (6 bases). V lost 4 bases and J 2 bases, leaving 14 bases between the germline ends. Germline V lookup: CDR1 SGHDT, CDR2 YYEEEE. The CDR3 sequence is 15 residues long. The CDR3 sequence: CASSLGTSLTDTQYF. The DNA of the CDR3 is TGTGCCAGCAGCCTGGGGACAAGCCTCACAGATACGCAGTATTTT.

V and J are TRBV5-6 and TRBJ1-5; 10 bases are a match to TRBD1. Germline V CDR1 and CDR2: SGHDT, YYEEEE. CDR3 size: 16 residues. The V and J ends lost 4 bases and 6 bases, in that order; junction bases with no gene match: 10. CDR3 nucleotide sequence: TGTGCCAGCAGCGAGGCCGGGACAGGGGAGGGTCAGCCCCAGCATTTT. Its protein product is CASSEAGTGEGQPQHF.

This chain uses TRBV5-4 with TRBJ2-5; possibly TRBD1 for D (5 bases). Trimming left V 0 bases short and J 3 bases short, with 12 bases between. Germline V gives CDR1 SGHNT, CDR2 YYREEE (reference sequence). This CDR3 is 15 amino acids long. The CDR3: CASSLVGPKKETQYF. The CDR3 coding sequence is TGTGCCAGCAGCTTGGTGGGGCCAAAAAAAGAGACCCAGTACTTC.

The chain carries TRBV6-5 and TRBJ1-4, with a possible D match to TRBD1 (6 bases). The CDR3 totals 15 residues. Per the germline V gene, CDR1 is MNHEY and CDR2 is SVGAGI. V was pared by 0 bases and J by 7 bases, with 12 bases between. CDR3 sequence (DNA): TGTGCCAGCAGTTACTCGTTTACAGGGCCTGAAAAACTGTTTTTT. Residues: CASSYSFTGPEKLFF.

The genes are TRBV10-3 and TRBJ1-3; D may be TRBD1 (6 bases). Germline V gene sequence: CDR1 ENHRY, CDR2 SYGVKD. Trimming stripped 7 bases from V and 8 bases from J, with 18 bases between. There are 14 residues in the CDR3. The CDR3 reads CAITQGLSGHTIYF. The DNA for the CDR3 is TGTGCCATCACGCAGGGGCTATCGGGACACACCATATATTTT.

This clone was seen only once. The chain joins TRBV19 to TRBJ1-1; 9 bases are a match to TRBD1. V lost 6 bases to trimming and J lost 1 base; unmatched junction nucleotides: 6. CDR1 is LNHDA, CDR2 SQIVND, per germline (reference sequence). This CDR3 is 15 amino acids long. Here the CDR3 reads CASRGQGQWNTEAFF. CDR3 bases: TGTGCCAGTAGGGGACAGGGACAATGGAACACTGAAGCTTTCTTT.

The CDR3 DNA follows: TGTGCTAGTGGTTTGGGGACAGGGGGCGAATATGAGACCCAGTACTTC. Translation gives CASGLGTGGEYETQYF. The chain uses TRBV12-5 and TRBJ2-5; 11 nucleotides line up with TRBD1. This CDR3 is built from 16 residues. The trim removed 1 base at V and 5 bases at J, leaving 6 bases unmatched. Germline V gene sequence: CDR1 LGHNT, CDR2 FRNRAP.

This chain joins TRBV7-2 and TRBJ1-1; D call uncertain. Germline values: CDR1 SGHTA, CDR2 FQGNSA. CDR3 length: 14 residues. Trimming took off 2 bases at V and 5 bases at J, with 12 bases between the two ends. The CDR3 DNA follows: TGTGCCAGCAGCTTACGCGGGGATTTAACTGAAGCTTTCTTT. Protein product: CASSLRGDLTEAFF.

J is TRBJ2-1 and V is TRBV6-5; TRBD2 agrees at 9 bases. CDR3 size: 14 residues. The V gene's germline CDR1 is MNHEY and CDR2 SVGAGI. The junction had 7 bases not matched to a gene; V was cut back by 7 bases and J by 6 bases. The CDR3 DNA follows: TGTGCCAGCAAGGCTGGCGGGGGGGTCAATGAGCAGTTCTTC. Its translation: CASKAGGGVNEQFF.

This rearrangement joins TRBV3-1 (or the pseudogene TRBV3-2) to TRBJ2-2, with TRBD1 matching 8 bases. CDR1 and CDR2 (germline): LGHDT, YNNKEL (reference sequence). This CDR3 is 12 amino acids long. V lost 4 bases and J lost 15; bases outside the gene matches: 7. The CDR3 loop is CASSLGQGEVFF. CDR3 bases: TGTGCCAGCAGCCTCGGACAGGGCGAGGTGTTTTTT.

This sequence joins TRBV2 and TRBJ1-2; 7 bases are a match to TRBD1. The germline CDR1 and CDR2 sequences are SNHLY and FYNNEI. V trimming: 7 bases; J trimming: 9 bases; junction bases outside the gene matches: 17. The CDR3 consists of 15 residues. The CDR3 DNA sequence: TGTGCCAGCATCAGACCTGGACAGGACTCTATGAGCTACACCTTC. This encodes CASIRPGQDSMSYTF.

The chain is built from TRBV6-5 and TRBJ1-2, with 12 bases matching TRBD1. The germline V gene encodes CDR1 MNHEY and CDR2 SVGAGI. This CDR3 is 16 amino acids long. The V segment lost 1 base and the J segment 8 bases; nucleotides outside the gene matches: 8. CDR3 loop: CASSYFPGQGAGGYTF. For the CDR3, the DNA is TGTGCCAGCAGTTACTTTCCGGGACAGGGGGCAGGGGGCTACACCTTC.

The chain employs TRBV2 and TRBJ1-5; a possible D gene is TRBD1 (6 bases). This CDR3 contains 15 residues. CDR1 is SNHLY, CDR2 FYNNEI, per germline. Deletions cut 6 bases from V and 4 bases from J, with 16 bases between. CDR3 bases: TGTGCCAGCAGCCAACAGGGCGGGGGTAATCAGCCCCAGCATTTT. This encodes CASSQQGGGNQPQHF.

V gene TRBV3-1 (or the pseudogene TRBV3-2) combines with J gene TRBJ2-7, with D tentatively TRBD1 (5 bases). The CDR3 has 12 amino acids. In germline, CDR1 is LGHDT, CDR2 YNNKEL (reference sequence). Between the trimmed V and J ends, which lost 1 base and 6 bases, there was a span of 7 bases. The CDR3 protein is CASSQGGGEQYV. In nucleotides, the CDR3 is TGTGCCAGCAGCCAAGGGGGCGGCGAGCAGTACGTC.

The chain carries TRBV19 and TRBJ1-3; 9 bases agree with TRBD1. The CDR3 consists of 14 residues. V lost 10 bases, J lost 7 bases, and 11 bases stayed unmatched. Germline V lookup: CDR1 LNHDA, CDR2 SQIVND (reference sequence). CDR3 in DNA: TGTGCCACCGCGCCCGGGACAGGGAGTAACACCATATATTTT. Amino acid sequence: CATAPGTGSNTIYF.

The chain employs TRBV7-2 and TRBJ2-1, with TRBD2 matching 14 bases. The V gene end was trimmed by 5 bases and the J gene end by 7 bases; junction bases not matched to a gene: 4. The CDR3 has 15 residues. Per the germline V gene, CDR1 is SGHTA and CDR2 is FQGNSA. The CDR3 DNA follows: TGTGCCAGCAGCACGCGGACTAGCGGGGGGAATGAGCAGTTCTTC. It yields the protein CASSTRTSGGNEQFF. Full variable domain (missing parts from reference TRBV7-2 and TRBJ2-1): GAGVSQSPSNKVTEKGKDVELRCDPISGHTALYWYRQSLGQGLEFLIYFQGNSAPDKSGLPSDRFSAERTGGSVSTLTIQRTQQEDSAVYLCASSTRTSGGNEQFFGPGTRLTVL.

The chain carries TRBV19 and TRBJ1-1; 10 nucleotides line up with TRBD1. V trimming: 8 bases; J trimming: 1 base; junction bases outside the gene matches: 1. CDR3 size: 13 residues. Looked up from germline, CDR1 is LNHDA and CDR2 is SQIVND (reference sequence). The CDR3 loop is CASRTGGNTEAFF. The CDR3 region has the DNA TGTGCCAGTCGGACAGGGGGGAACACTGAAGCTTTCTTT.

The rearrangement links TRBV3-1 (or the pseudogene TRBV3-2) to TRBJ2-1; the match to TRBD1 covers 8 bases. From germline, CDR1 is LGHDT and CDR2 YNNKEL (reference sequence). This CDR3 spans 17 amino acids. V shed 1 base, J shed 7 bases, and the junction held 12 bases outside the gene matches. The CDR3 nucleotides read TGTGCCAGCAGCCAAGGGGGACAGGTTGTTTATTGGAATGAGCAGTTCTTC. Translation: CASSQGGQVVYWNEQFF.

The rearrangement joins TRBV5-1 to TRBJ1-4; D uncertain. Germline V gene lookup returns CDR1 SGHRS and CDR2 YFSETQ. The length of the CDR3 is 13 residues. The V and J ends lost 0 bases and 12 bases respectively, with 12 bases between them. The CDR3 sequence: CASSLEHPAELFF. The CDR3 DNA sequence: TGCGCCAGCAGCTTGGAACACCCTGCGGAACTGTTTTTT. The variable domain in full, completed from reference TRBV5-1 and TRBJ1-4, reads KAGVTQTPRYLIKTRGQQVTLSCSPISGHRSVSWYQQTPGQGLQFLFEYFSETQRNKGNFPGRFSGRQFSNSRSEMNVSTLELGDSALYLCASSLEHPAELFFGSGTQLSVL.

This clone was seen a few times. The chain carries TRBV2 and TRBJ2-7, with TRBD2 matching over 7 bases. Per germline, CDR1 SNHLY and CDR2 FYNNEI. The CDR3 totals 17 residues. V lost 0 bases to trimming and J lost 2 bases; unmatched junction nucleotides: 10. CDR3 region: CASSEALFPGGTYEQYF. The CDR3, as DNA: TGTGCCAGCAGTGAAGCGCTCTTTCCGGGGGGAACCTACGAGCAGTACTTC.

DNA of the CDR3: TGTGCCAGCAGTGAATCCCAGGGCTTGCCCTACAATGAGCAGTTCTTC. Its translation is CASSESQGLPYNEQFF. The J gene is TRBJ2-1, the V gene TRBV25-1; maybe TRBD1 (5 bases). The CDR3 totals 16 residues. In germline, CDR1 is MGHDK, CDR2 SYGVNS. Deletions cut 1 base from V and 2 bases from J, with 12 bases between.

The chain recombines TRBV6-5 with TRBJ1-5, with D unresolved. Germline values: CDR1 MNHEY, CDR2 SVGAGI. The CDR3 runs 13 residues. Deletions cut 5 bases from V and 3 bases from J, with 8 bases between. This chain's CDR3 is CASSRGLNQPQHF. The CDR3 bases are TGTGCCAGCAGTCGCGGACTCAATCAGCCCCAGCATTTT.

The chain employs TRBV10-2 and TRBJ2-1, with D perhaps matching TRBD1 (6 bases). Germline CDR1 WSHSY, CDR2 SAAADI. The germline V and J ends were trimmed by 4 bases and 6 bases, with 10 bases remaining between them. The CDR3 runs 13 residues. The CDR3 reads CASSGDIGNEQFF. Written as DNA, the CDR3 is TGCGCCAGCAGTGGGGACATAGGCAATGAGCAGTTCTTC.

CDR3 region: CASSLRGAQYF. The CDR3 region has the DNA TGTGCCAGTAGTCTCAGGGGGGCGCAGTATTTT. The chain uses TRBV19 and TRBJ2-3; D is possibly TRBD1 (7 bases). V was clipped by 5 bases and J by 10 bases, with 10 bases between them. In germline, CDR1 is LNHDA, CDR2 SQIVND (reference sequence). CDR3 size: 11 residues. The full variable domain, rest sourced from reference TRBV19 and TRBJ2-3, is DGGITQSPKYLFRKEGQNVTLSCEQNLNHDAMYWYRQDPGQGLRLIYYSQIVNDFQKGDIAEGYSVSREKKESFPLTVTSAQKNPTAFYLCASSLRGAQYFGPGTRLTVL.

This clone has more than one count but fewer than ten. V usage is TRBV6-1 and J usage is TRBJ1-5, with D tentatively TRBD1 (6 bases). V dropped 3 bases and J dropped 12 bases, with 12 bases sitting between them. Germline V gene data show CDR1 as MNHNS and CDR2 as SASEGT. The CDR3 contains 12 residues. The chain's CDR3 is CASSDIQGGQHF. The CDR3 DNA follows: TGTGCCAGCAGTGATATCCAAGGGGGCCAGCATTTT.

This rearrangement joins TRBV30 to TRBJ1-2; D gene uncertain. Germline CDR1 GTSNPN, CDR2 SVGIG (reference sequence). V lost 0 bases and J lost 8, with 13 bases in between. The CDR3 runs 13 residues. CDR3: CAWSVPGERGYTF. CDR3 in DNA: TGTGCCTGGAGTGTACCGGGAGAACGCGGCTACACCTTC.

The rearrangement uses TRBV29-1 and TRBJ2-7, with D possibly being TRBD2 (5 bases). Germline CDR1 is SQVTM and CDR2 is ANQGSEA. Trimming removed 6 bases at V and 0 bases at J, with 15 bases between. This CDR3 is built from 14 residues. CDR3 residues: CSVAGGRPSYEQYF. The CDR3 DNA is TGCAGCGTCGCCGGAGGCAGGCCCTCCTACGAGCAGTACTTC.